Listed here is a single T cell receptor (beta chain). Its cognate antigen is unknown. This sample was included in a study of cytomegalovirus exposure and HLA in healthy donors. General study results and limits: Across donors, most TCRs were seen rarely, yet some public ones were widespread. Follow-up analysis later connected one missense variant in DCLRE1C with trimming of TCR beta V- and J-genes. Earlier analysis found most TCR beta V segments productive about 87% or about 30% of the time.

This CDR3 has 15 residues. V was clipped by 4 bases and J by 7 bases, with 20 bases between them. CDR1 and CDR2 (germline): SGHRS, YFSETQ. Primers included in the PCR were 60 Vbeta and 13 Jbeta primers. Assay: immunoSEQ multiplex PCR; the TCRdb copy retains only in-frame clones and omits some. Here the sample table reports 95,000 to 150,000 clones. Input material: PBMCs. The clonotype was recovered from a young man in good health and CMV-seronegative. The chain uses TRBV5-1 and TRBJ1-2, with a possible D match to TRBD1 (6 bases). The CDR3: CASSLDWAGASGYTF. The DNA of the CDR3 is TGCGCCAGCAGCCTGGATTGGGCAGGGGCTTCTGGCTACACCTTC. Full variable domain (rest looked up from reference TRBV5-1 and TRBJ1-2): KAGVTQTPRYLIKTRGQQVTLSCSPISGHRSVSWYQQTPGQGLQFLFEYFSETQRNKGNFPGRFSGRQFSNSRSEMNVSTLELGDSALYLCASSLDWAGASGYTFGSGTRLTVV.